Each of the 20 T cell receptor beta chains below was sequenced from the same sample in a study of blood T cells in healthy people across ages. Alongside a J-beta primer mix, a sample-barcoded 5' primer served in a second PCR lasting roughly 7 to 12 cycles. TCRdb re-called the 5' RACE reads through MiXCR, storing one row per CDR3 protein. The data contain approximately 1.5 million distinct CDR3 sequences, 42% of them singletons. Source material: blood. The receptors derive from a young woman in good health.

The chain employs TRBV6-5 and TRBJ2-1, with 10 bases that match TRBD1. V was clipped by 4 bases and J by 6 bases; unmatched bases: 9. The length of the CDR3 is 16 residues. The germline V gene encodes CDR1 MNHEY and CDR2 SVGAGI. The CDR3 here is CASSSTRGQGFNEQFF. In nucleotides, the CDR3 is TGTGCCAGCAGTTCTACTCGGGGACAGGGGTTCAATGAGCAGTTCTTC.

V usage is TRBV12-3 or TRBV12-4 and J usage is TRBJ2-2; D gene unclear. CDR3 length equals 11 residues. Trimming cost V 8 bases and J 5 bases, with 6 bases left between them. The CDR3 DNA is TGTGCCAGCGGTGCGACCGGGGAGCTGTTTTTT. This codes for CASGATGELFF.

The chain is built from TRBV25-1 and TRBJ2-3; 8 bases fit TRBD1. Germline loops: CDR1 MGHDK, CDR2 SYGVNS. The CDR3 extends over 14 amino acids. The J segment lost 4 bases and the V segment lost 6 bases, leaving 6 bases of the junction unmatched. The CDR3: CASSARGQADTQYF. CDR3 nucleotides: TGTGCCAGCAGCGCCCGGGGACAGGCAGATACGCAGTATTTT.

CDR3 DNA: TGTGCCAGCAGTAAACCAGACAATTCCCCTGGCTACACCTTC. Its protein is CASSKPDNSPGYTF. The chain combines TRBV12-3 or TRBV12-4 with TRBJ1-2; D remains ambiguous. The CDR3 consists of 14 residues. V was clipped by 5 bases and J by 7 bases, with 17 bases between them.

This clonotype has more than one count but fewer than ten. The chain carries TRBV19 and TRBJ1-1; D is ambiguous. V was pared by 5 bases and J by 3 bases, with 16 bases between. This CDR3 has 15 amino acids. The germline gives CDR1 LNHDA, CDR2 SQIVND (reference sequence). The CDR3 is CASSPREPRYTEAFF. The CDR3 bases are TGTGCCAGTAGTCCCCGGGAGCCGAGGTACACTGAAGCTTTCTTT. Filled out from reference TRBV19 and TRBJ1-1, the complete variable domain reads DGGITQSPKYLFRKEGQNVTLSCEQNLNHDAMYWYRQDPGQGLRLIYYSQIVNDFQKGDIAEGYSVSREKKESFPLTVTSAQKNPTAFYLCASSPREPRYTEAFFGQGTRLTVV.

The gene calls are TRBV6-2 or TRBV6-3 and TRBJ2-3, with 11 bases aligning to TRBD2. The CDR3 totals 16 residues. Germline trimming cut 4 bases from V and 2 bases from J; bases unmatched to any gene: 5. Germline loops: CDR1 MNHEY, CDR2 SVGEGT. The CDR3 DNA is TGTGCCAGCAGTTCCACTAGCGGGGGACTCACAGATACGCAGTATTTT. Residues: CASSSTSGGLTDTQYF.

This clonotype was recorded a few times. The CDR3 loop is CASSLTPGGQGYGYTF. For the CDR3, the DNA is TGCGCCAGCAGCCTTACACCCGGGGGACAGGGGTATGGCTACACCTTC. The chain employs TRBV4-1 and TRBJ1-2; 10 nucleotides match TRBD1. V shed 4 bases and J 5 bases; nucleotides not matched to a gene: 10. Germline CDR1 reads MGHRA; CDR2 reads YSYEKL. The CDR3 sequence is 16 residues long.

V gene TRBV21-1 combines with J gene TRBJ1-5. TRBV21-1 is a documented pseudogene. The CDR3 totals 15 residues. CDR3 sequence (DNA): TGTGCCAGCAGCAAAGGAGAGTATAGCAATCAGCCCCAGCATTTT. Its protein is CASSKGEYSNQPQHF.

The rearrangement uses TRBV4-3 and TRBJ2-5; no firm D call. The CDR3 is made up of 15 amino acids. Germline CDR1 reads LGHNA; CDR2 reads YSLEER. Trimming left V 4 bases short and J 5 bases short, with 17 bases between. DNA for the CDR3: TGCGCCAGCAGCCGAATATTGGACCGCTGGGAGACCCAGTACTTC. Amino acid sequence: CASSRILDRWETQYF.

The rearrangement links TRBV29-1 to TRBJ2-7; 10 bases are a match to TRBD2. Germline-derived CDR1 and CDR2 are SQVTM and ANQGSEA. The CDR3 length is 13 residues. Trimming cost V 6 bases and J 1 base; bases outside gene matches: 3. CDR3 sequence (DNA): TGCAGCGTAGGAGCGGGAGGGTCCTACGAGCAGTACTTC. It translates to CSVGAGGSYEQYF.

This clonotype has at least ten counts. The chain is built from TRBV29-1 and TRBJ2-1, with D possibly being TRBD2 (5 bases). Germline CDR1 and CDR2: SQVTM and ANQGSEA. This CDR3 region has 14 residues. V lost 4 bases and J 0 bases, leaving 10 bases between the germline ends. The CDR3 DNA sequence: TGCAGCGTTGTTCCGGGGAGCTCCTACAATGAGCAGTTCTTC. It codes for CSVVPGSSYNEQFF.

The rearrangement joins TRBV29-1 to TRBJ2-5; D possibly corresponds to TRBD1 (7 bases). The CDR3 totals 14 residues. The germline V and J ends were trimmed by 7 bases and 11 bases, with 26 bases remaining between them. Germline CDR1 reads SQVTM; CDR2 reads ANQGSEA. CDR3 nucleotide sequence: TGCAGCGCCGCGGGACAGCTCTCCTACAATGAGCAGTACTTC. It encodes CSAAGQLSYNEQYF.

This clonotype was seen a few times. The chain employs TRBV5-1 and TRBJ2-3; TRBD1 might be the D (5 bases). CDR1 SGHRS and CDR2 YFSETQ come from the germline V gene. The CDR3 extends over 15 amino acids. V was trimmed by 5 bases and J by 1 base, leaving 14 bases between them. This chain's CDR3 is CASRTAQAGTDTQYF. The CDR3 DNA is TGCGCCAGCAGGACAGCCCAAGCTGGCACAGATACGCAGTATTTT.

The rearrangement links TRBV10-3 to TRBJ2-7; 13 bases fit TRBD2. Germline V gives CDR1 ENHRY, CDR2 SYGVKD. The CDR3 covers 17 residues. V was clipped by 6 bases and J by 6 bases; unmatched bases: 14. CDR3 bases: TGTGCCATCAGACACGGACTAGCGGGAGTCGTCTTTCGCGAGCAGTACTTC. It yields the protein CAIRHGLAGVVFREQYF.

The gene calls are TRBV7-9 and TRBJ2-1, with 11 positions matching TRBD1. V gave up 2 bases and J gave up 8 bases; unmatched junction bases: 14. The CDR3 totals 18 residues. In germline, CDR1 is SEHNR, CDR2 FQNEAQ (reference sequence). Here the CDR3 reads CASSLLGRKDRGLYEQFF. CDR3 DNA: TGTGCCAGCAGCTTACTTGGCCGTAAGGACAGGGGGCTGTATGAGCAGTTCTTC.

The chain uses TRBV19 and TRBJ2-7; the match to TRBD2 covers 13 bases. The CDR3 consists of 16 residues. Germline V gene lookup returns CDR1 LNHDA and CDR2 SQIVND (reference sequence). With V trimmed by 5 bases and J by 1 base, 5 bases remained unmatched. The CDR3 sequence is CASSPGLAGTSYEQYF. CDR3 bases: TGTGCCAGTAGTCCGGGACTAGCGGGGACTTCCTACGAGCAGTACTTC.

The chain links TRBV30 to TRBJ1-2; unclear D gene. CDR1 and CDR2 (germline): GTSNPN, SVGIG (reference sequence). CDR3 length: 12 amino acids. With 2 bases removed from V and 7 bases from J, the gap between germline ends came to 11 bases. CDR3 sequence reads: CAWSTMSFGYTF. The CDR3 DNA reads TGTGCCTGGAGTACTATGAGCTTTGGCTACACCTTC.

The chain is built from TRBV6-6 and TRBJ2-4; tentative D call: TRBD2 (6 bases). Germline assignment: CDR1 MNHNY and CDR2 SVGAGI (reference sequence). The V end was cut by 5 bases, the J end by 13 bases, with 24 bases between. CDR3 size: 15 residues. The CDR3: CASSPPWDLWRTQYF. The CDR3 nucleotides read TGTGCCAGCAGTCCCCCATGGGACTTATGGCGAACCCAGTACTTC.

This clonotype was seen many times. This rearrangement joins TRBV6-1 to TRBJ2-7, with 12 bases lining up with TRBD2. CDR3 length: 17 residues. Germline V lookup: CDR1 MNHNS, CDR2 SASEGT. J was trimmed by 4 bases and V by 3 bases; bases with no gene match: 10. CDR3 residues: CASSDLDRTSGIYEQYF. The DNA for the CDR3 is TGTGCCAGCAGTGACCTCGACCGGACTAGCGGGATATACGAGCAGTACTTC.

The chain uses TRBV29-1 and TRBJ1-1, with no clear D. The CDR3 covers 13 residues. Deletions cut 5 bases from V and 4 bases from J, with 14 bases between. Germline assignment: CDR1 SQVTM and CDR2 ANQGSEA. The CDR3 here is CSVCGLWSTEAFF. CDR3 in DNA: TGCAGCGTTTGTGGGCTTTGGAGCACTGAAGCTTTCTTT.